The T cell receptor beta chain under discussion was sequenced for a study of low-dose radiotherapy and immunotherapy resistance in tumors. Study as a whole: Every 2 weeks, cohort 1 got 0.5 Gy, reaching 6.5 Gy to the planning target volume.

The time point: after trial treatment. As for treatment: LDRT plus nivolumab, ipilimumab, low-dose cyclophosphamide and aspirin (RACIN trial). The donors, trial participants, received nivolumab, ipilimumab, aspirin, low-dose cyclophosphamide and low-dose radiotherapy. With V trimmed by 3 bases and J by 10 bases, 7 bases remained unmatched. This CDR3 spans 13 amino acids. Germline CDR1 and CDR2: LNHDA and SQIVND (reference sequence). This clonotype has just a few counts. Priming of first-strand cDNA relied on TRAV- and TRBV-specific primers (covering alpha and beta chains). Both a constant-region primer and a V-primer adapter served to amplify TCRs across about 20 PCR cycles. From the reads, TCRdb called clonotypes with MiXCR, one entry per CDR3 protein. This table has about 91,000 distinct CDR3 sequences, 20% to 25% appearing once.

This sequence originates from a female donor with ovarian cancer. The material sequenced was PBMCs, taken after low-dose radiotherapy plus immunotherapy. The V and J genes are TRBV19 and TRBJ1-2; 8 nucleotides agree with TRBD1. The CDR3 coding sequence is TGTGCCAGTAGTATGGGTCCAGGGGGCTTCTACACCTTC. It specifies CASSMGPGGFYTF.